The rows below give T cell receptor beta chains drawn from one sample of a study of PD-1 blockade in classical Hodgkin lymphoma. Profiling relied on immunoSEQ multiplex PCR, and the TCRdb table lists in-frame clones only, not all of them. Of about 34,000 clones listed, about 89% were seen once; the top ten hold 0.22%. The specimen was CD4+ T cells from blood. These receptors were obtained from a human donor with classical Hodgkin lymphoma. The CDR3 runs from the conserved cysteine through the conserved F or W.

v_gene: TRBV30
j_gene: TRBJ2-1
CDR3aa: CAWSVRRDGGNEQFF

v_gene: TRBV15
j_gene: TRBJ2-1
CDR3aa: CATSSRQPRSSYNEQFF

v_gene: TRBV25-1
j_gene: TRBJ1-1
CDR3aa: CASSEAQGGWRNTEAFF

v_gene: TRBV28
j_gene: TRBJ1-5
CDR3aa: CASSFLNQPQHF

v_gene: TRBV28
j_gene: TRBJ1-5
CDR3aa: CASKSNQPQHF

v_gene: TRBV13
j_gene: TRBJ1-1
CDR3aa: CASSLRSRVNTEAFF

v_gene: TRBV5-8
j_gene: TRBJ2-3
CDR3aa: CASGRPETDTQYF

v_gene: TRBV5-6
j_gene: TRBJ1-6
CDR3aa: CASSLEGRPNSPLHF

v_gene: TRBV5-1
j_gene: TRBJ2-5
CDR3aa: CASSPSGGRETQYF

v_gene: TRBV10-3
j_gene: TRBJ1-2
CDR3aa: CAISESTLFYGYTF

v_gene: TRBV4-1
j_gene: TRBJ1-2
CDR3aa: CASSQMEGGGCGYTF

v_gene: TRBV7-8
j_gene: TRBJ1-1
CDR3aa: CASSFDRENTEAFF

v_gene: TRBV19
j_gene: TRBJ1-2
CDR3aa: CASSIGLVGQGGNGYTF

v_gene: TRBV18
j_gene: TRBJ1-1
CDR3aa: CASSSDRDTEAFF

v_gene: TRBV5-5
j_gene: TRBJ2-5
CDR3aa: CASSLTGTSGVETQYF

v_gene: TRBV9
j_gene: TRBJ2-1
CDR3aa: CASSVSSSYNEQFF

v_gene: TRBV20-1
j_gene: TRBJ2-1
CDR3aa: CSAEGNEQFF

v_gene: TRBV18
j_gene: TRBJ1-1
CDR3aa: CASSPLRGEAFF

v_gene: TRBV7-8
j_gene: TRBJ2-5
CDR3aa: CASSLAEGIQETQYF

v_gene: TRBV7-8
j_gene: TRBJ1-6
CDR3aa: CASSSKRGDKSNSPLHF

v_gene: TRBV4-1
j_gene: TRBJ2-7
CDR3aa: CASSRPPGGRTYEQYF

v_gene: TRBV29-1
j_gene: TRBJ2-3
CDR3aa: CSVSGSTDTQYF

v_gene: TRBV5-6
j_gene: TRBJ1-2
CDR3aa: CASSPKEEIGYTF

v_gene: TRBV10-3
j_gene: TRBJ2-5
CDR3aa: CAISESTSRETQYF

v_gene: TRBV7-8
j_gene: TRBJ1-2
CDR3aa: CASSLGEPYGYTF

v_gene: TRBV2
j_gene: TRBJ2-1
CDR3aa: CASSESFWNNEQFF

v_gene: TRBV2
j_gene: TRBJ1-3
CDR3aa: CASSEQSSGNTIYF

v_gene: TRBV14
j_gene: TRBJ1-1
CDR3aa: CASSLRYVDTEAFF

v_gene: TRBV18
j_gene: TRBJ1-5
CDR3aa: CASSPPGEPGNQPQHF

v_gene: TRBV7-9
j_gene: TRBJ2-7
CDR3aa: CAIQKGFYEQYF

v_gene: TRBV7-9
j_gene: TRBJ1-2
CDR3aa: CASSLAGSEAGYTF

v_gene: TRBV5-1
j_gene: TRBJ2-5
CDR3aa: CASSLGLAGGKETQYF

v_gene: TRBV6-4
j_gene: TRBJ2-3
CDR3aa: CASRLAGTDTQYF

v_gene: TRBV5-4
j_gene: TRBJ2-3
CDR3aa: CASSEGRVADTQYF

v_gene: TRBV9
j_gene: TRBJ1-2
CDR3aa: CASSVPSTSGTLSF

v_gene: TRBV28
j_gene: TRBJ2-6
CDR3aa: CASSLASISGANVLTF

v_gene: TRBV18
j_gene: TRBJ2-5
CDR3aa: CASSPTGLETQYF

v_gene: TRBV19
j_gene: TRBJ2-7
CDR3aa: CASSISRTYEQYF